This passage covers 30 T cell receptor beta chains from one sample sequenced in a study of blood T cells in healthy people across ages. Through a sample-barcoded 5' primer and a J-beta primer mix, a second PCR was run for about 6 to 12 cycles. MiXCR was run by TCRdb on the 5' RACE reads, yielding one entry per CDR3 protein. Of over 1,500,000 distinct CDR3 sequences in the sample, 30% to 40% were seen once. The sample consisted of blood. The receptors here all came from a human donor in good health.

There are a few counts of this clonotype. DNA for the CDR3: TGTGCCAGCAGTGAAATCGGACAGTCCAATGAGCAGTTCTTC. Encoded protein: CASSEIGQSNEQFF. The chain uses TRBV6-1 and TRBJ2-1; the D gene is possibly TRBD1 (6 bases). The germline V gene has CDR1 MNHNS and CDR2 SASEGT. The CDR3 is 14 residues long. V lost 2 bases to trimming and J lost 6 bases, with 11 bases between them.

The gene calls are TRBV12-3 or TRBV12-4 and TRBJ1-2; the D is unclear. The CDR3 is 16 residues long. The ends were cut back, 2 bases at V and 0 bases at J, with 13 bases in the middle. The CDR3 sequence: CASSLMVGRANYGYTF. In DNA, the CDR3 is TGTGCCAGCAGTTTAATGGTCGGGCGAGCTAACTATGGCTACACCTTC.

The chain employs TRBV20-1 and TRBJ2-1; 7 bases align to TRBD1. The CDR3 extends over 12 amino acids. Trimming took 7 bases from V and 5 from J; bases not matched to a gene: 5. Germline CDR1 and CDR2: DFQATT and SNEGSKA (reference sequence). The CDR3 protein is CSGGQRHNEQFF. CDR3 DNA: TGCAGTGGGGGACAGAGACACAATGAGCAGTTCTTC.

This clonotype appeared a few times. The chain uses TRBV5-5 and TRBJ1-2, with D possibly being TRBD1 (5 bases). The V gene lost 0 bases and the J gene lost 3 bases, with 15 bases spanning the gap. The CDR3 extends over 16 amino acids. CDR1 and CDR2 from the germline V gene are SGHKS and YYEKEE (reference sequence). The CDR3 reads CASSLGIRGGDYGYTF. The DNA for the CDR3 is TGTGCCAGCAGCTTGGGGATTCGGGGGGGTGACTATGGCTACACCTTC. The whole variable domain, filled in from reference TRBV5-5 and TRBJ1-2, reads DAGVTQSPTHLIKTRGQQVTLRCSPISGHKSVSWYQQVLGQGPQFIFQYYEKEERGRGNFPDRFSARQFPNYSSELNVNALLLGDSALYLCASSLGIRGGDYGYTFGSGTRLTVV.

The CDR3 coding sequence is TGTGCCAGCAGCTGGGGACAGGGAGCGGATACGCAGTATTTT. It is translated as CASSWGQGADTQYF. V gene TRBV5-5 combines with J gene TRBJ2-3; TRBD1 matches at 9 bases. The CDR3 runs 14 residues. Unmatched junction bases numbered 5, after V lost 3 bases and J lost 6 bases. Germline V gene lookup returns CDR1 SGHKS and CDR2 YYEKEE (reference sequence).

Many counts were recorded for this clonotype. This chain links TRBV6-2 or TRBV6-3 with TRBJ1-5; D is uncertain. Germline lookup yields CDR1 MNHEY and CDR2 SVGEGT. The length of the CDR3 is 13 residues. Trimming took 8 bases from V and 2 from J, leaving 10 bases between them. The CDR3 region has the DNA TGTGCCAGCCAAGGGTCGGGCAATCAGCCCCAGCATTTT. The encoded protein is CASQGSGNQPQHF.

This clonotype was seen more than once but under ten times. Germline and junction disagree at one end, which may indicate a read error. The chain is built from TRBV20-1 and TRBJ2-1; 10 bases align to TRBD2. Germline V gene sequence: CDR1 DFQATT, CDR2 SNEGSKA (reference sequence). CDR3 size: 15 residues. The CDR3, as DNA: TGCAGTGCTAGAGGTCTAGCGGGGGTCTACAATGGGCAGTTCTTC. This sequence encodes CSARGLAGVYNGQFF.

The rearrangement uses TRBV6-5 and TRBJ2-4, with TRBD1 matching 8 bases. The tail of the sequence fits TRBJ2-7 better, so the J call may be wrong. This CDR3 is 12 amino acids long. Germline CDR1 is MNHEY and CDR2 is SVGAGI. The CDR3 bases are TGTGCCAGCCGGACAGGGCTCTACGAGCAGTACTTC. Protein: CASRTGLYEQYF.

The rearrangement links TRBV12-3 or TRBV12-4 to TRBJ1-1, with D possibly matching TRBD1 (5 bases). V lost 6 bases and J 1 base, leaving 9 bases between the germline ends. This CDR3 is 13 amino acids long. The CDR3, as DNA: TGTGCCAGCAGCAATGACAGGAACACTGAAGCTTTCTTT. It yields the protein CASSNDRNTEAFF.

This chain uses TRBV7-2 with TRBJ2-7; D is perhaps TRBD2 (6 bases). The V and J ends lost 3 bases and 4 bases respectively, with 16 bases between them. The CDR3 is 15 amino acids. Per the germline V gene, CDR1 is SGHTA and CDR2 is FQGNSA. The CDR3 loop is CASSFGGVLVYEQYF. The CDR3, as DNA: TGTGCCAGCAGCTTCGGGGGAGTTCTAGTTTACGAGCAGTACTTC.

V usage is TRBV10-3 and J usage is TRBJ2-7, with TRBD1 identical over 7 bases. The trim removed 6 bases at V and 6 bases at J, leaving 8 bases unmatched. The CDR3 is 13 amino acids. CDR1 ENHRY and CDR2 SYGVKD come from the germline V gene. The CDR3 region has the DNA TGTGCCATCAGAGGGACAGAAGACCTCGAGCAGTACTTC. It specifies CAIRGTEDLEQYF.

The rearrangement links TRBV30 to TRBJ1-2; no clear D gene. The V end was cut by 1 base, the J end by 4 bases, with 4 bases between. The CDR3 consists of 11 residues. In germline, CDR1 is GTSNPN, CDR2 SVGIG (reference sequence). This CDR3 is CAWSGSYGYTF. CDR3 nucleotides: TGTGCCTGGAGTGGGAGCTATGGCTACACCTTC. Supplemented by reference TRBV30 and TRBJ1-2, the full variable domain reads SQTIHQWPATLVQPVGSPLSLECTVEGTSNPNLYWYRQAAGRGLQLLFYSVGIGQISSEVPQNLSASRPQDRQFILSSKKLLLSDSGFYLCAWSGSYGYTFGSGTRLTVV.

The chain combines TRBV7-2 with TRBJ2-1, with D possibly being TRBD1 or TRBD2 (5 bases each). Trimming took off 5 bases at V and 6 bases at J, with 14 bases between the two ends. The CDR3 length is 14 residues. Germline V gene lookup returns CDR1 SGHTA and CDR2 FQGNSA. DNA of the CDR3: TGTGCCAGCAGCCAGCGAGGGGCGCGCAATGAGCAGTTCTTC. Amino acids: CASSQRGARNEQFF.

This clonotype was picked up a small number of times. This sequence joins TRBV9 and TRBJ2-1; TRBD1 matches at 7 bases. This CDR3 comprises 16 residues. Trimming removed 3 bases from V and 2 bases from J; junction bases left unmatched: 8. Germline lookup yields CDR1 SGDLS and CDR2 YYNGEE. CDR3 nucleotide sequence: TGTGCCAGCAGCGCCCCAGGGGGTATGGCCTACAATGAGCAGTTCTTC. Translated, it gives CASSAPGGMAYNEQFF.

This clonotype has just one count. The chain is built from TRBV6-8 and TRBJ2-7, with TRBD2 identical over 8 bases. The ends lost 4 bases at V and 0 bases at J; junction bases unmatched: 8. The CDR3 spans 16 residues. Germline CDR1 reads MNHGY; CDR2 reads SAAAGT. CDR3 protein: CASSSVPGLVSYEQYF. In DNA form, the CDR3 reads TGTGCCAGCAGTTCCGTGCCGGGACTAGTCTCCTACGAGCAGTACTTC.

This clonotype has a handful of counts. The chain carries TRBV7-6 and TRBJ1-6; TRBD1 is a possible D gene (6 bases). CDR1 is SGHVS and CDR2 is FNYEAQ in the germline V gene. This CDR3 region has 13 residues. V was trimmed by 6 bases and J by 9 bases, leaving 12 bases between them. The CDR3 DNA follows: TGTGCCAGCAGGGGACAAGACTTTTCACCCCTCCACTTT. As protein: CASRGQDFSPLHF.

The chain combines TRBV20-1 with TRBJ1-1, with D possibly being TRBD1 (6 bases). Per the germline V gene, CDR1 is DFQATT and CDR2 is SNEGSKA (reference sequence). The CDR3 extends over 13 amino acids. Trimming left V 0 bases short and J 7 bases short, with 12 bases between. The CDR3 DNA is TGCAGTGCTAGAGAGACAGGCGGCAATGAAGCTTTCTTT. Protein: CSARETGGNEAFF.

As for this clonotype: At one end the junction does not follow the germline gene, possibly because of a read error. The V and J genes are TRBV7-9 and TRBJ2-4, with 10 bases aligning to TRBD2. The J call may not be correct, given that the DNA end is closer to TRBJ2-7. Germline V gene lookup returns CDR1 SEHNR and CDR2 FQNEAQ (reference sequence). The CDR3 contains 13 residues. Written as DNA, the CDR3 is TGTGCCGGCAGCGGGGGGGCAAGCTACGAGCAGTACTTC. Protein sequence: CAGSGGASYEQYF.

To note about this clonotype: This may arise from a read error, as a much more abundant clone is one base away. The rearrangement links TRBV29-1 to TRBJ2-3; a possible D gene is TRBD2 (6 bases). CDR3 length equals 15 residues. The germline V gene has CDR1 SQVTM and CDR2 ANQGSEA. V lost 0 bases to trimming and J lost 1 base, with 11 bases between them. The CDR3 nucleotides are TGCAGCGTTGAAGAGCGAACGGGGGGCACAGATACGCAGTATTTT. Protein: CSVEERTGGTDTQYF.

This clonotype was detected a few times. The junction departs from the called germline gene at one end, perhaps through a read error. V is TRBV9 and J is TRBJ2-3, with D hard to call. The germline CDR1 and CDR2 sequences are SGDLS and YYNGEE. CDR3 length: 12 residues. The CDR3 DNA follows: TGTGCCAGCAATTGGGGTTCAGATGCGCAGTATTTT. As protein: CASNWGSDAQYF. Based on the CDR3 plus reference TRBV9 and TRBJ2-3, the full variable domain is DSGVTQTPKHLITATGQRVTLRCSPRSGDLSVYWYQQSLDQGLQFLIQYYNGEERAKGNILERFSAQQFPDLHSELNLSSLELGDSALYFCASNWGSDAQYFGPGTRLTVL.

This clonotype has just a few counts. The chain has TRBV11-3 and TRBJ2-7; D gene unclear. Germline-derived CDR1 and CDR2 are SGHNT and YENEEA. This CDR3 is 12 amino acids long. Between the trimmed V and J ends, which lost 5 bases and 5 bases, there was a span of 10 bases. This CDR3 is CASSPGENEQYF. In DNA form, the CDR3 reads TGTGCCAGCAGCCCGGGTGAGAACGAGCAGTACTTC.

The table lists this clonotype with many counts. The CDR3 DNA reads as TGCAGTGCTAGCCCCAGCGGGGTCTACAATGAGCAGTTCTTC. Translating it yields CSASPSGVYNEQFF. This chain connects TRBV20-1 to TRBJ2-1, with TRBD2 matching over 7 bases. The V and J ends lost 3 bases and 3 bases, in that order; junction bases with no gene match: 5. CDR3 length equals 14 residues. CDR1 is DFQATT, CDR2 SNEGSKA, per germline (reference sequence).

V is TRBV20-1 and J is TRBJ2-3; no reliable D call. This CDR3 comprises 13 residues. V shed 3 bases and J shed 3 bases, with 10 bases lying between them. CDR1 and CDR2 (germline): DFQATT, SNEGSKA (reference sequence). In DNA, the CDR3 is TGCAGTGCTAGCGACCGCCTAACAGATACGCAGTATTTT. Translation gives CSASDRLTDTQYF.

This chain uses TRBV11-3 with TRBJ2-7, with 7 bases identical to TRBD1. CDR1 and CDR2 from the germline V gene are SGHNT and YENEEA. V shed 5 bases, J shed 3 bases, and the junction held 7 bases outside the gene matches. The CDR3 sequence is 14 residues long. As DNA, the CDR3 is TGTGCCAGCAGCCAAGGGACAGCGTTCTACGAGCAGTACTTC. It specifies CASSQGTAFYEQYF.

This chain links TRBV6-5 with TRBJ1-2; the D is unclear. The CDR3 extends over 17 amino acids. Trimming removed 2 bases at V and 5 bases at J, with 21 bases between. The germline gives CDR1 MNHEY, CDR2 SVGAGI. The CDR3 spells CASSYSQEGSSKYGYTF. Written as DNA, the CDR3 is TGTGCCAGCAGTTACAGTCAAGAGGGATCGAGCAAATATGGCTACACCTTC.

This chain's CDR3 is CASSRTGGGTQYF. The CDR3 DNA reads TGTGCCAGCAGCCGCACAGGTGGGGGGACCCAGTACTTC. The rearrangement joins TRBV14 to TRBJ2-5; either TRBD1 or TRBD2 may supply D (5 bases each). Looked up from germline, CDR1 is SGHDN and CDR2 is FVKESK. Trimming left V 4 bases short and J 7 bases short, with 13 bases between. CDR3 length: 13 amino acids.

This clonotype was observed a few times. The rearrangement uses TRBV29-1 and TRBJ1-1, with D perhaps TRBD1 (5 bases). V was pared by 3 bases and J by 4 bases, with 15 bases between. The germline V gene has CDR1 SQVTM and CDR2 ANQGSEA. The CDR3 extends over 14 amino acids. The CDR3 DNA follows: TGCAGCGTTGATTGGGGGGAGGCGGGCACTGAAGCTTTCTTT. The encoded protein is CSVDWGEAGTEAFF.

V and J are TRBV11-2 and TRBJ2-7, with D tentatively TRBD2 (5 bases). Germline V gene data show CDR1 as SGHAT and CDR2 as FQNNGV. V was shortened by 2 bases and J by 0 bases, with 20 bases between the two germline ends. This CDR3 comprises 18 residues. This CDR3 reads CASSLSWRTLDTSYEQYF. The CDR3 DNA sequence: TGTGCCAGCAGCTTATCTTGGAGAACACTAGACACCTCCTACGAGCAGTACTTC.

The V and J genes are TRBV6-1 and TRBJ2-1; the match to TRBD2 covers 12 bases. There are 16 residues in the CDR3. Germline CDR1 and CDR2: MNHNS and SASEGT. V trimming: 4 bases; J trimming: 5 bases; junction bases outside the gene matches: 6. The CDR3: CASSGLLAGGHNEQFF. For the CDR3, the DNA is TGTGCCAGCAGTGGCCTACTAGCGGGGGGACACAATGAGCAGTTCTTC.

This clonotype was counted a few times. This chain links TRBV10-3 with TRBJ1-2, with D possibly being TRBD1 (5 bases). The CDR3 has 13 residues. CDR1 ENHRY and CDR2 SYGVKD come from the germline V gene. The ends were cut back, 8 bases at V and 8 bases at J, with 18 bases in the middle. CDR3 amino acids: CAISSGAEGGYTF. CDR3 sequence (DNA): TGTGCCATCTCGTCCGGGGCGGAAGGCGGCTACACCTTC.